This TCR beta chain was recorded in a study of blood T cells in healthy people across ages. General study findings and limits: A greater number of naive CD4+ cells and higher diversity distinguished long-lived donors from aged donors.

Next came a second PCR, run for 7 to 11 cycles, which used a sample-barcoded 5' primer along with a J-beta primer mix. Each cDNA was tagged by a template-switch adaptor containing 12 random nucleotides. TCRdb re-called the 5' RACE reads through MiXCR, storing one row per CDR3 protein. Of about 570,000 distinct CDR3 sequences in the sample, 25% to 30% were seen once. The CDR3 sequence is 15 residues long. V lost 2 bases and J 8 bases, leaving 19 bases between the germline ends. Germline V lookup: CDR1 DFQATT, CDR2 SNEGSKA (reference sequence). Turning to this clonotype: What it binds is unknown.

Sequenced input: blood. The V call is TRBV20-1, the J call TRBJ2-1; D gene unclear. This sequence was found in a woman in her 70s in good health. Written as DNA, the CDR3 is TGCAGTGCTAGATGGATCCGCCTCGAAAGCGATGAGCAGTTCTTC. Amino acid sequence: CSARWIRLESDEQFF.